Below, 10 T cell receptor beta chains from the same sample are listed, as sequenced in a study of blood T cell repertoires in COVID-19. The repertoire was sequenced with immunoSEQ multiplex PCR; TCRdb's copy has only in-frame clones and lacks some. The sample consists of 370,000 or so clones, roughly 77% of them appearing once. Sample: peripheral blood. The receptors derive from a human donor with acute or convalescent COVID-19. The donor label of this sample is uncertain.

The V and J genes are TRBV30 and TRBJ2-3; possible D gene TRBD1, 6 bases. The CDR3 spans 13 residues. CDR1 and CDR2 from the germline V gene are GTSNPN and SVGIG (reference sequence). The V and J ends lost 5 bases and 5 bases respectively, with 14 bases between them. CDR3 coding DNA: TGTGCCTGGTCCCTCGAGGGGGTAGATACGCAGTATTTT. Its translation: CAWSLEGVDTQYF.

J is TRBJ1-2 and V is TRBV5-1, with 10 bases aligning to TRBD1. Germline loops: CDR1 SGHRS, CDR2 YFSETQ. The CDR3 runs 14 residues. V lost 3 bases and J lost 8; bases outside the gene matches: 7. CDR3: CASSSTGTGVGYTF. CDR3 sequence (DNA): TGCGCCAGCAGCTCAACCGGGACAGGGGTGGGCTACACCTTC.

V usage is TRBV29-1 and J usage is TRBJ2-5, with no clear D. The V end was cut by 2 bases, the J end by 2 bases, with 6 bases between. The CDR3 has 12 amino acids. Germline V gene data show CDR1 as SQVTM and CDR2 as ANQGSEA. CDR3 sequence: CSVEHLQETQYF. The CDR3 DNA sequence: TGCAGCGTTGAACACCTACAAGAGACCCAGTACTTC. The full variable domain, in which reference TRBV29-1 and TRBJ2-5 provide the parts outside the CDR3, is SAVISQKPSRDICQRGTSLTIQCQVDSQVTMMFWYRQQPGQSLTLIATANQGSEATYESGFVIDKFPISRPNLTFSTLTVSNMSPEDSSIYLCSVEHLQETQYFGPGTRLLVL.

The chain has TRBV5-1 and TRBJ1-1; D is possibly TRBD1 (5 bases). V gave up 1 base and J gave up 2 bases, with 9 bases separating them. In germline, CDR1 is SGHRS, CDR2 YFSETQ. CDR3 size: 14 residues. The CDR3: CASSLMTVNTEAFF. The DNA of the CDR3 is TGCGCCAGCAGCTTGATGACAGTCAACACTGAAGCTTTCTTT.

The chain has TRBV10-1 and TRBJ2-1; D not certain. The CDR3 spans 16 residues. The V gene lost 3 bases and the J gene lost 6 bases, with 18 bases spanning the gap. Germline CDR1 and CDR2: WNHNN and SYGVQD (reference sequence). CDR3 nucleotide sequence: TGCGCCAGCAGTGACTTATTGAGCGCCCCCATCAATGAGCAGTTCTTC. Its protein is CASSDLLSAPINEQFF.

The V gene is TRBV10-2, the J gene TRBJ2-7, with 8 positions matching TRBD2. Germline CDR1 reads WSHSY; CDR2 reads SAAADI. This CDR3 is 13 amino acids long. V lost 2 bases and J lost 3; bases outside the gene matches: 0. CDR3 residues: CASSETSGYEQYF. The CDR3 DNA follows: TGCGCCAGCAGTGAGACTAGCGGCTACGAGCAGTACTTC.

This sequence joins TRBV5-1 and TRBJ1-1; 7 bases line up with TRBD1. V shed 0 bases, J shed 6 bases, and the junction held 5 bases outside the gene matches. This CDR3 spans 14 amino acids. CDR1 and CDR2 from the germline V gene are SGHRS and YFSETQ. This CDR3 is CASSLGLGGPEAFF. Here the CDR3 DNA reads TGCGCCAGCAGCTTGGGGCTAGGGGGCCCTGAAGCTTTCTTT.

V gene TRBV6-7 combines with J gene TRBJ1-2, with D tentatively TRBD1 (5 bases). TRBV6-7 is filed as an ORF, its function uncertain. V lost 0 bases, J lost 3 bases, and 11 bases lay in between. This CDR3 contains 15 residues. The CDR3 region has the DNA TGTGCCAGCAGTTACTCATTCCGGGGGTACTATGGCTACACCTTC. The encoded protein is CASSYSFRGYYGYTF.

This clone was seen a single time. The chain joins TRBV2 to TRBJ1-6; D remains unclear. The CDR3 totals 16 residues. Per germline, CDR1 SNHLY and CDR2 FYNNEI. V was pared by 6 bases and J by 6 bases, with 18 bases between. The CDR3 here is CASRVDPGLPNSPLHF. CDR3 nucleotide sequence: TGTGCCAGCAGAGTTGATCCCGGACTGCCTAATTCACCCCTCCACTTT.

This clone has only a few counts. The chain recombines TRBV2 with TRBJ1-2; a possible D gene is TRBD1 (5 bases). CDR3 length: 13 amino acids. Germline lookup yields CDR1 SNHLY and CDR2 FYNNEI. V was cut by 1 base and J by 4 bases, with 7 bases left in between. The CDR3 loop reads CASSEGQSYGYTF. The DNA of the CDR3 is TGTGCCAGCAGTGAAGGACAGTCCTATGGCTACACCTTC.